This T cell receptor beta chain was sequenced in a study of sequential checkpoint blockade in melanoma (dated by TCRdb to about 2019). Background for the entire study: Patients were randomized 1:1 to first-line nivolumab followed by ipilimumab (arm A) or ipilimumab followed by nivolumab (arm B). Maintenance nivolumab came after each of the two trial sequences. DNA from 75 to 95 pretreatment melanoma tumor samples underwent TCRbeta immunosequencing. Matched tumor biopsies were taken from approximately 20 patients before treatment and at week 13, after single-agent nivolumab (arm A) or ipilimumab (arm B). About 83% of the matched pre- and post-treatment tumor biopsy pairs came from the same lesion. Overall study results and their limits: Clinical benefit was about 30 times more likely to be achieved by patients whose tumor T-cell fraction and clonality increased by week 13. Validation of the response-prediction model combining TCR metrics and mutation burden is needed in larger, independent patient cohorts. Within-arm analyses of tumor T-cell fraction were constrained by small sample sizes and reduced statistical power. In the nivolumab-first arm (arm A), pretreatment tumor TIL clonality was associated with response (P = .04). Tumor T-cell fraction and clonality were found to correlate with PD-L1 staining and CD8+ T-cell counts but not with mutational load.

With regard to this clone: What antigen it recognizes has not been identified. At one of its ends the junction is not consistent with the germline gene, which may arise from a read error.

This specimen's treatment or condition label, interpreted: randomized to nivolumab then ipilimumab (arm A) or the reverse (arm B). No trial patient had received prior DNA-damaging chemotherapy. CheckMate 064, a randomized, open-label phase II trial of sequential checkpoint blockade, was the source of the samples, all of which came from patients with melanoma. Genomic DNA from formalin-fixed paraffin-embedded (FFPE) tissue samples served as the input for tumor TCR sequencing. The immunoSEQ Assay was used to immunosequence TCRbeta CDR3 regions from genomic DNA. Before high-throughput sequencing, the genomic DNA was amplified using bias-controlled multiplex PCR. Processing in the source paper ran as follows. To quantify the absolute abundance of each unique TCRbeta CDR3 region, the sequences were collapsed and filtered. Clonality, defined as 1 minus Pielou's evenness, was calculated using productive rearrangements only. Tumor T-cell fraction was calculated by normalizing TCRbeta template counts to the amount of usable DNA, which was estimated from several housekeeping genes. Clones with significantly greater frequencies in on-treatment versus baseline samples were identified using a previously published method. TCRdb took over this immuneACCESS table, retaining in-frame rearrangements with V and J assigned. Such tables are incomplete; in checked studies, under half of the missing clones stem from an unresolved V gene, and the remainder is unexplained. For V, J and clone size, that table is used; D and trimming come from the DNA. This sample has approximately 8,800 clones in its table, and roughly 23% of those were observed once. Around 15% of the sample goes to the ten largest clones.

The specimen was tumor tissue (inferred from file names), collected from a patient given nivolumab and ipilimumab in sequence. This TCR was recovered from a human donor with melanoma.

CDR3 reads: CASTLGTGSPLTF. The nucleotide sequence reads TGTGCCAGCACCTTAGGGACAGGGTCTCCTTTAACCTTC. The sequence links TRBV13 to TRBJ1-2; a stretch of 9 junction bases matches TRBD1. Taken from cysteine to phenylalanine, the CDR3 has 13 residues. Left in the record is the CDR3 DNA by itself, 39 bases read in frame from the first base. In the germline V gene (reference sequence), CDR1 corresponds to PRHDT and CDR2 to FYEKMQ.